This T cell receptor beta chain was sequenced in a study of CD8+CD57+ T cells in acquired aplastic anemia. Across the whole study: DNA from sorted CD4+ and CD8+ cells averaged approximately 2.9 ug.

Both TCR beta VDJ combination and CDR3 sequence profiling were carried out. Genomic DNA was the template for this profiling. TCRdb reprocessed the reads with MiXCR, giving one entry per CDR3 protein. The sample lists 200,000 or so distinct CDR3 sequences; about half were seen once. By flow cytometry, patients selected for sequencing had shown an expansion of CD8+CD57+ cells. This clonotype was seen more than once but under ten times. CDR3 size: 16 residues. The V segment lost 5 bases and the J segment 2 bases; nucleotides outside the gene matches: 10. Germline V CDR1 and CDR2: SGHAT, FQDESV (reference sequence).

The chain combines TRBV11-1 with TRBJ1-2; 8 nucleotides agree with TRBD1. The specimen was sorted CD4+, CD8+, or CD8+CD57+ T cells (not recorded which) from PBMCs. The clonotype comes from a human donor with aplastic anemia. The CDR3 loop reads CASSVGSGQGNYGYTF. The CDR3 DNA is TGTGCCAGCAGCGTAGGTTCCGGACAGGGAAACTATGGCTACACCTTC.